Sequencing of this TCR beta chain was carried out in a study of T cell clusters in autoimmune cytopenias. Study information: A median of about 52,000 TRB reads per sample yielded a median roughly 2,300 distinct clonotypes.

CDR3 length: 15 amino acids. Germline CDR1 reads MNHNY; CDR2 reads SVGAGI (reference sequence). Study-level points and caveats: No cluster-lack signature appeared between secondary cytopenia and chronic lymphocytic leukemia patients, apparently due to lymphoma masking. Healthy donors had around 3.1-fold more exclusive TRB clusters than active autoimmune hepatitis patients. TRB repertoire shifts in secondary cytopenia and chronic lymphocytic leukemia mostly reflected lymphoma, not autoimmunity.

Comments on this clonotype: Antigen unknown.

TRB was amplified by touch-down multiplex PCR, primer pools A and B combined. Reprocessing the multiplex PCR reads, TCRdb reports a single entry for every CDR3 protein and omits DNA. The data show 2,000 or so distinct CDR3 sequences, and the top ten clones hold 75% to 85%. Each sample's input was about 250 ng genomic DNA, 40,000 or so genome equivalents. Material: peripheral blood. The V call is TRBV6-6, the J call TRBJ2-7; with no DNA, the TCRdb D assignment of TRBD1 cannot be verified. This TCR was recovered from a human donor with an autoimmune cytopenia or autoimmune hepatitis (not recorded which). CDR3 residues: CASSPDRKSSYEQYF.